This TCR beta chain was identified during a study of CD8 T cells in Susac syndrome. Study-level points and caveats: The study admitted that it had a relatively small number of individuals in its TCR sequencing and HLA analysis.

Roughly 0.45 to 1 ug RNA was reverse transcribed with random hexamers. immunoSEQ multiplex PCR amplified TCR beta CDR3 across 54 Vbeta, 13 Jbeta. TCRdb itself ran the immunoSEQ multiplex PCR reads through MiXCR, one entry per CDR3 protein. This table holds around 200,000 distinct CDR3 sequences, around 95% found once. For this clonotype: What it binds is unknown.

Source material: CD4+ T cells from PBMCs. This clonotype was sampled from a human donor with multiple sclerosis.

CDR3 in DNA: TGTGCCAGCAGCCTGGGACCTTGGGGGGAGACGCAGTATTTT. This sequence encodes CASSLGPWGETQYF. The genes are TRBV7-2 and TRBJ2-3; D is perhaps TRBD2 (6 bases). This CDR3 has 14 residues. The germline V gene has CDR1 SGHTA and CDR2 FQGNSA. The V gene lost 5 bases and the J gene lost 9 bases, with 18 bases spanning the gap.